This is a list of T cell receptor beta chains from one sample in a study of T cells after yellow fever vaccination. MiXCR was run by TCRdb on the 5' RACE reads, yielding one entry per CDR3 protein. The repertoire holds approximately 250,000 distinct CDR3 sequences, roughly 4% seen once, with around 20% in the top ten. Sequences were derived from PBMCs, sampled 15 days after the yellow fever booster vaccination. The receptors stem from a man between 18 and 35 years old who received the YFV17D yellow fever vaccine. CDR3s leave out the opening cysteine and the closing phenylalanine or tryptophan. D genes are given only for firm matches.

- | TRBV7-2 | ASSQGYEGYT
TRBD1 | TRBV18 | ASSPFQGADEQY
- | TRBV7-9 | ASSLVNGQGVGYT
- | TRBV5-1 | ASSLGLRTAYSETSSTDTQY
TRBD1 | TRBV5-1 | ASSPGQGANFYEQY
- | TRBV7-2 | ASSLDRRNSPLH
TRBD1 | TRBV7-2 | ASSREGTGSGYT
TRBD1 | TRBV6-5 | ASTETGGRLETQY
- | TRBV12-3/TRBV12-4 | ASSGQLNYGYT
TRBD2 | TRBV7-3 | ASSPRGLAGPANHNEQF
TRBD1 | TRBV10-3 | AISEVRTGVGPQPQH
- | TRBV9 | ASSVGGPETQY
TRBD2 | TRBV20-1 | SARADASGLTDTQY
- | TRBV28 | ASRIGLDGNTGELF
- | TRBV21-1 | ASSKRRATEAF
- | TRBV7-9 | ASSFPESPLH
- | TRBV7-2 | ASSLPSGANEQY
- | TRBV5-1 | ASSPQGSGELF
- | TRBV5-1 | ASSSGDYGYT
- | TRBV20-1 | SATQTVHSPLH
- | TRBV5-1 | ASSFGGANLAYEQF
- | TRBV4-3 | ASSQDHRGSGELF
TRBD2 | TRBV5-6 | ASSLAGGNRGRQF
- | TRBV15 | ATSLDRSNQPQH
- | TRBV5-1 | ASSAGDREETQY
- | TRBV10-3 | AISPPSIGGEQY
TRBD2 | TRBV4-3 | ASSQEPPSGGTDTQY
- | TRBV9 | ASSLRQSTDTQY
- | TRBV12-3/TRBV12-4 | ASSSIGGTGNTIY
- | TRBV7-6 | ATDQPQH
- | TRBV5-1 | ASSLAPGAAYEQY
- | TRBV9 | ASSLNRGLNHYTDNEQF
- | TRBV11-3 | ASSFRLGPINEQF
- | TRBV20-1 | SALPERETQY
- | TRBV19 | ASSGGRGMSTEAF
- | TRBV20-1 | SGGGDTDTQY
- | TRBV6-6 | ASSYSSKADTDTQY
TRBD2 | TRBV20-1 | SAVRGGNSYEQY
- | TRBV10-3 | AISEGPGRPEAF
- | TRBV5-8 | ASSLGSSSNQPQH
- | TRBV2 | ASIYGGELF
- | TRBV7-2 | ASSLAAYTGELF
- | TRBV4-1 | ASSQPGQGYEQY
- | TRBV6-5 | ASSYSVQGYGYT
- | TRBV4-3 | ASSHTGRTRSYEKLF
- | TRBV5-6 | ASSLQIQFGNQPQH
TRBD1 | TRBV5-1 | ASSTLGTGDGYT
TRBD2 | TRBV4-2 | ASSQDSTSGGSTDTQY
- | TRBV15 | ATSRDPGRSPLH
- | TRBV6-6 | ASSYSSGSEQY